This T cell receptor (beta chain) was recovered during a study of control samples from healthy donors and cancer patients. This CDR3 is built from 16 residues. CDR1 is LNHDA, CDR2 SQIVND, per germline (reference sequence). Trimming stripped 6 bases from V and 1 base from J, with 15 bases between. The data were produced by immunoSEQ multiplex PCR, yet TCRdb's version contains in-frame clones alone and is incomplete. Among approximately 100,000 clones listed, over 75% were seen once. V and J are TRBV19 and TRBJ2-2, with D perhaps TRBD2 (6 bases). The source of this sequence is a woman under 30 in good health. The sequenced sample consisted of blood. The CDR3 here is CASRGPGLRNTGELFF. For the CDR3, the DNA is TGTGCCAGTAGGGGGCCGGGACTTCGGAACACCGGGGAGCTGTTTTTT.